This T cell receptor beta chain was captured in a study of CD8 T cells in Susac syndrome. RNA amounts of roughly 0.45 to 1 ug underwent reverse transcription with random hexamers. TCR beta CDR3 was amplified by immunoSEQ multiplex PCR. This amplification extended across 54 Vbeta and 13 Jbeta segments. TCRdb itself ran the immunoSEQ multiplex PCR reads through MiXCR, one entry per CDR3 protein. Among 150,000 to 200,000 distinct CDR3 sequences listed, 85% to 95% were seen once. CD8+ and CD4+ T cells circulating in blood were sequenced for TCR beta. Negative magnetic isolation gave CD8+ and CD4+ cells; FACS enriched CD8+ TEMRA. The source is a human donor with multiple sclerosis. Sequenced sample: CD8+ T cells from PBMCs.

DNA of the CDR3: TGTGCCTGGAGTGATCCGGGACTAGCGGGACCCCTCTCCGGGGAGCTGTTTTTT. Protein sequence: CAWSDPGLAGPLSGELFF. The chain uses TRBV30 and TRBJ2-2; 13 bases line up with TRBD2. J lost 6 bases, V lost 1 base, and 11 bases had no gene match. The CDR3 is 18 amino acids. Germline V gene data show CDR1 as GTSNPN and CDR2 as SVGIG (reference sequence).